A single sample gave rise to the 29 T cell receptor beta chains below, sequenced in a study of blood T cell repertoires in COVID-19. Some clones are missing from TCRdb's copy, which holds only in-frame ones; the method was immunoSEQ multiplex PCR. The sample consists of around 160,000 clones, approximately 91% of them appearing once. Sequencing used peripheral blood. The receptors come from a human donor in a cohort sampled during active COVID-19.

The chain links TRBV28 to TRBJ2-3, with 9 nucleotides matching TRBD2. After removal of 8 bases from V and 4 bases from J, the junction contained 7 bases not matched to a gene. CDR1 and CDR2 (germline): MDHEN, SYDVKM. This CDR3 region has 14 residues. CDR3 nucleotide sequence: TGTGCCAGCGGAGGGGCGGGAGGGGCAGATACGCAGTATTTT. Protein product: CASGGAGGADTQYF.

The rearrangement uses TRBV5-4 and TRBJ2-5, with 10 bases identical to TRBD1. Losses at the gene ends were 2 bases for V and 5 bases for J; bases not matched to a gene: 18. The CDR3 totals 19 residues. CDR1 and CDR2 (germline): SGHNT, YYREEE (reference sequence). The DNA for the CDR3 is TGTGCCAGCAGCTTCTTACATCCGGGACAGGGGAGGTCAGGGGAGACCCAGTACTTC. Amino acid sequence: CASSFLHPGQGRSGETQYF. Full variable domain (rest looked up from reference TRBV5-4 and TRBJ2-5): ETGVTQSPTHLIKTRGQQVTLRCSSQSGHNTVSWYQQALGQGPQFIFQYYREEENGRGNFPPRFSGLQFPNYSSELNVNALELDDSALYLCASSFLHPGQGRSGETQYFGPGTRLLVL.

The genes are TRBV10-3 and TRBJ2-1, with 10 nucleotides matching TRBD2. CDR1 is ENHRY and CDR2 is SYGVKD in the germline V gene. V trimming: 8 bases; J trimming: 5 bases; junction bases outside the gene matches: 6. The CDR3 is 14 residues long. CDR3 DNA sequence: TGTGCCATCGGGAGACTAGCGGGCGACAATGAGCAGTTCTTC. This translates into CAIGRLAGDNEQFF.

This clone was seen only a few times. The rearrangement joins TRBV7-9 to TRBJ1-4; 7 bases agree with TRBD1. Germline V gives CDR1 SEHNR, CDR2 FQNEAQ (reference sequence). This CDR3 spans 15 amino acids. The V segment lost 1 base and the J segment 5 bases; nucleotides outside the gene matches: 4. Here the CDR3 DNA reads TGTGCCAGCAGCTTAGGGGCAGGGGGAAATGAAAAACTGTTTTTT. Its protein is CASSLGAGGNEKLFF.

The chain uses TRBV5-1 and TRBJ1-5, with D tentatively TRBD1 (5 bases). V was clipped by 0 bases and J by 2 bases, with 9 bases between them. Germline V gene data show CDR1 as SGHRS and CDR2 as YFSETQ. The CDR3 length is 15 residues. The CDR3 DNA reads as TGCGCCAGCAGCTTGGCCGGAGGGGGCAATCAGCCCCAGCATTTT. It is translated as CASSLAGGGNQPQHF.

V and J are TRBV6-2 or TRBV6-3 and TRBJ2-7, with 12 bases identical to TRBD2. Germline V gene lookup returns CDR1 MNHEY and CDR2 SVGEGT. The CDR3 length is 15 residues. The J segment lost 7 bases and the V segment lost 6 bases, leaving 10 bases of the junction unmatched. The DNA for the CDR3 is TGTGCCAGCAGCCCCTCTAGCGGGAGGGCCTCGGAGCAGTACTTC. Its translation is CASSPSSGRASEQYF.

There are a few counts of this clone. The V gene is TRBV9, the J gene TRBJ1-1, with 10 bases that match TRBD1. The junction had 2 bases not matched to a gene; V was cut back by 4 bases and J by 5 bases. Germline loops: CDR1 SGDLS, CDR2 YYNGEE. This CDR3 comprises 13 residues. CDR3 DNA: TGTGCCAGCAGCCGGGACAGGGGAACTGAAGCTTTCTTT. Translation gives CASSRDRGTEAFF.

This sequence joins TRBV6-5 and TRBJ1-5; 8 positions agree with TRBD1. V shed 7 bases and J 3 bases; nucleotides not matched to a gene: 8. CDR1 and CDR2 (germline): MNHEY, SVGAGI. CDR3 length: 15 residues. The CDR3 nucleotides read TGTGCCAGCAACCCAGGGGGCGCCGACAATCAGCCCCAGCATTTT. It translates to CASNPGGADNQPQHF.

In this sample, this clone turned up a few times. The genes are TRBV27 and TRBJ1-4; D is unclear. Per the germline V gene, CDR1 is MNHEY and CDR2 is SMNVEV (reference sequence). The CDR3 covers 14 residues. Trimming left V 6 bases short and J 4 bases short, with 12 bases between. CDR3 residues: CASSPPGVNEKLFF. CDR3 coding DNA: TGTGCCAGCAGCCCCCCAGGTGTTAATGAAAAACTGTTTTTT.

V gene TRBV19 combines with J gene TRBJ2-4, with 10 nucleotides matching TRBD1. This CDR3 region has 12 residues. Germline lookup yields CDR1 LNHDA and CDR2 SQIVND (reference sequence). The V segment lost 8 bases and the J segment 15 bases; nucleotides outside the gene matches: 10. For the CDR3, the DNA is TGTGCCAGTCTCCCCGGGACAGGGGTTTGGTACTTC. It translates to CASLPGTGVWYF.

This clone was seen only once. The chain couples TRBV25-1 to TRBJ2-7; D is uncertain. The germline gives CDR1 MGHDK, CDR2 SYGVNS. This CDR3 has 12 amino acids. Trimming took 6 bases from V and 5 from J, leaving 11 bases between them. For the CDR3, the DNA is TGTGCCAGCAGGAAGTCCGACAACGAGCAGTACTTC. It codes for CASRKSDNEQYF.

The J gene is TRBJ2-3, the V gene TRBV14, with 8 bases fitting TRBD2. The CDR3 spans 15 residues. Per the germline V gene, CDR1 is SGHDN and CDR2 is FVKESK. The V and J ends lost 1 base and 0 bases, in that order; junction bases with no gene match: 0. Here the CDR3 DNA reads TGTGCCAGCAGCCAAGGACTAGCGAGCACAGATACGCAGTATTTT. It codes for CASSQGLASTDTQYF.

The rearrangement links TRBV11-1 to TRBJ2-2; 11 bases align to TRBD1. This CDR3 has 15 residues. Trimming took 6 bases from V and 4 from J; bases not matched to a gene: 4. CDR1 is SGHAT and CDR2 is FQDESV in the germline V gene (reference sequence). The CDR3: CASRGQGAFTGELFF. Here the CDR3 DNA reads TGTGCCAGCAGAGGACAGGGGGCGTTCACCGGGGAGCTGTTTTTT.

In the case of this clone: At one end the junction does not follow the germline gene, possibly because of a read error. This chain links TRBV7-7 with TRBJ2-5, with TRBD2 identical over 7 bases. CDR3 size: 14 residues. Germline-derived CDR1 and CDR2 are SSHAT and FNYEAQ (reference sequence). The chain's CDR3 is CASSPTGGGETQYF. CDR3 DNA sequence: TGTGCTAGCAGCCCGACGGGAGGTGGAGAGACCCAGTACTTC.

The rearrangement joins TRBV6-1 to TRBJ2-1; D not resolved. Germline-derived CDR1 and CDR2 are MNHNS and SASEGT. The ends were cut back, 1 base at V and 6 bases at J, with 13 bases in the middle. The length of the CDR3 is 15 residues. DNA of the CDR3: TGTGCCAGCAGTGAAGGCCCACTCAGGATCAATGAGCAGTTCTTC. This translates into CASSEGPLRINEQFF.

The J gene is TRBJ2-7, the V gene TRBV19, with 10 bases that match TRBD1. The V gene's germline CDR1 is LNHDA and CDR2 SQIVND (reference sequence). With V trimmed by 5 bases and J by 5 bases, 12 bases remained unmatched. The CDR3 consists of 16 residues. CDR3 nucleotide sequence: TGTGCCAGTAGTCCGAGTGTGGGACAGGGGCTCGACGAGCAGTACTTC. It translates to CASSPSVGQGLDEQYF.

The chain combines TRBV5-1 with TRBJ2-2; 13 bases are shared with TRBD2. J gave up 5 bases and V 4 bases, and 5 bases lay outside the gene matches. The length of the CDR3 is 16 residues. Germline V lookup: CDR1 SGHRS, CDR2 YFSETQ. The CDR3 bases are TGCGCCAGCAGCCCACAGGGACTAGCGGGGACCGGGGAGCTGTTTTTT. Protein product: CASSPQGLAGTGELFF. Together with reference TRBV5-1 and TRBJ2-2, the CDR3 gives the full variable domain: KAGVTQTPRYLIKTRGQQVTLSCSPISGHRSVSWYQQTPGQGLQFLFEYFSETQRNKGNFPGRFSGRQFSNSRSEMNVSTLELGDSALYLCASSPQGLAGTGELFFGEGSRLTVL.

The chain carries TRBV7-9 and TRBJ1-5, with TRBD1 as a possible D gene (5 bases). There are 12 residues in the CDR3. Germline loops: CDR1 SEHNR, CDR2 FQNEAQ (reference sequence). Trimming removed 3 bases from V and 7 bases from J, with 7 bases in between. Here the CDR3 reads CASSFQGQPQHF. The CDR3 region has the DNA TGTGCCAGCAGCTTCCAGGGCCAGCCCCAGCATTTT.

This rearrangement joins TRBV11-2 to TRBJ2-1; D call uncertain. Germline CDR1 and CDR2: SGHAT and FQNNGV. CDR3 length: 12 residues. The V gene lost 1 base and the J gene lost 9 bases, with 7 bases spanning the gap. This chain's CDR3 is CASSLGLSEQFF. The CDR3, as DNA: TGTGCCAGCAGCTTAGGCCTAAGTGAGCAGTTCTTC.

The rearrangement links TRBV4-2 to TRBJ2-1; 11 bases align to TRBD2. CDR1 LGHNA and CDR2 YNFKEQ come from the germline V gene. The ends lost 3 bases at V and 1 base at J; junction bases unmatched: 2. The CDR3 spans 16 residues. CDR3 nucleotides: TGTGCCAGCAGCCAGACTAGCGGGATTTCCTACAATGAGCAGTTCTTC. Its protein product is CASSQTSGISYNEQFF.

The chain joins TRBV7-8 to TRBJ2-3, with D uncertain. The germline V gene encodes CDR1 SGHVS and CDR2 FQNEAQ. CDR3 length equals 16 residues. Deletions cut 5 bases from V and 3 bases from J, with 18 bases between. The CDR3 DNA follows: TGTGCCAGCAGCGCGCCCGTGTCAATGAAGACAGATACGCAGTATTTT. This codes for CASSAPVSMKTDTQYF.

CDR3 sequence (DNA): TGTGCCAGCAGCCTCGACAGGGGAGCGGATTCACCCCTCCACTTT. Its translation is CASSLDRGADSPLHF. This rearrangement joins TRBV7-2 to TRBJ1-6, with TRBD1 matching over 8 bases. CDR1 and CDR2 from the germline V gene are SGHTA and FQGNSA. This CDR3 region has 15 residues. V shed 5 bases and J 8 bases; nucleotides not matched to a gene: 8.

The chain uses TRBV4-1 and TRBJ1-2, with a possible D match to TRBD1 (5 bases). This CDR3 region has 14 residues. Germline assignment: CDR1 MGHRA and CDR2 YSYEKL. Deletions cut 3 bases from V and 1 base from J, with 9 bases between. The CDR3 sequence: CASSQGQNNYGYTF. As DNA, the CDR3 is TGCGCCAGCAGCCAGGGGCAGAATAACTATGGCTACACCTTC.

CDR3 protein: CASSLEWRQGLEEQFF. The CDR3 DNA sequence: TGTGCCAGCAGCTTAGAGTGGCGTCAGGGCCTTGAGGAGCAGTTCTTC. This rearrangement joins TRBV7-6 to TRBJ2-1; tentatively, D is TRBD1 (5 bases). Germline V gene data show CDR1 as SGHVS and CDR2 as FNYEAQ. Trimming cost V 1 base and J 10 bases, with 20 bases left between them. This CDR3 has 16 residues.

The J gene is TRBJ2-5, the V gene TRBV24-1; TRBD2 matches 7 bases. In germline, CDR1 is KGHDR, CDR2 SFDVKD. This CDR3 comprises 14 residues. V was clipped by 10 bases and J by 0 bases; unmatched bases: 7. CDR3 loop: CATSSGVNQETQYF. Here the CDR3 DNA reads TGTGCCACTTCTAGCGGAGTTAACCAAGAGACCCAGTACTTC.

The rearrangement links TRBV11-2 to TRBJ2-7; 11 positions agree with TRBD1. CDR1 is SGHAT, CDR2 FQNNGV, per germline. After removal of 4 bases from V and 2 bases from J, the junction contained 7 bases not matched to a gene. The CDR3 runs to 16 residues. DNA of the CDR3: TGTGCCAGCAGCTCCGCCATGGGACAGGGGGCCTACGAGCAGTACTTC. Amino acid sequence: CASSSAMGQGAYEQYF. Based on the CDR3 plus reference TRBV11-2 and TRBJ2-7, the full variable domain is EAGVAQSPRYKIIEKRQSVAFWCNPISGHATLYWYQQILGQGPKLLIQFQNNGVVDDSQLPKDRFSAERLKGVDSTLKIQPAKLEDSAVYLCASSSAMGQGAYEQYFGPGTRLTVT.

CDR3: CASLIRTSGSNEQFF. The CDR3 region has the DNA TGTGCCAGCCTGATCCGGACTAGCGGGAGTAATGAGCAGTTCTTC. The gene calls are TRBV6-5 and TRBJ2-1, with TRBD2 identical over 13 bases. Per germline, CDR1 MNHEY and CDR2 SVGAGI. The CDR3 extends over 15 amino acids. J lost 7 bases, V lost 8 bases, and 8 bases had no gene match.

The chain employs TRBV2 and TRBJ1-1; TRBD1 aligns across 9 bases. The CDR3 runs 14 residues. The germline gives CDR1 SNHLY, CDR2 FYNNEI. Trimming took 9 bases from V and 3 from J; bases not matched to a gene: 8. The CDR3 DNA is TGTGCCAGTAGACAGGGGGTAAGGGACACTGAAGCTTTCTTT. Protein product: CASRQGVRDTEAFF. The entire variable domain, with the rest obtained from reference TRBV2 and TRBJ1-1, is as follows: EPEVTQTPSHQVTQMGQEVILRCVPISNHLYFYWYRQILGQKVEFLVSFYNNEISEKSEIFDDQFSVERPDGSNFTLKIRSTKLEDSAMYFCASRQGVRDTEAFFGQGTRLTVV.

V usage is TRBV7-6 and J usage is TRBJ1-6; 9 bases agree with TRBD1. In germline, CDR1 is SGHVS, CDR2 FNYEAQ. The length of the CDR3 is 18 residues. V shed 5 bases and J 0 bases; nucleotides not matched to a gene: 8. The CDR3 protein is CASSITGGSRSYNSPLHF. CDR3 in DNA: TGTGCCAGCAGCATAACAGGGGGCTCGCGCTCCTATAATTCACCCCTCCACTTT.